The 20 T cell receptor beta chains below come from one sample, sequenced in a study of blood T cell repertoires in COVID-19. Assay used: immunoSEQ multiplex PCR; TCRdb lists only in-frame clones, some missing. The repertoire holds some 310,000 clones, under 90% seen once, with just under 9.5% in the top ten. Sequenced: PBMCs or T cells enriched from blood (not recorded which). The receptors stem from a woman aged 25 to 45 who had recovered from COVID-19.

The chain is built from TRBV28 and TRBJ2-7; 7 bases are a match to TRBD1. CDR3 length equals 14 residues. V dropped 5 bases and J dropped 4; count of bases not matched to a gene: 8. Germline assignment: CDR1 MDHEN and CDR2 SYDVKM. The CDR3 coding sequence is TGTGCCAGCAGTCCGCGGACAGGTTGGTACGAGCAGTACTTC. It specifies CASSPRTGWYEQYF.

The V gene is TRBV29-1, the J gene TRBJ2-1; 7 positions agree with TRBD2. Trimming removed 4 bases from V and 4 bases from J; junction bases left unmatched: 7. CDR3 length: 14 amino acids. Germline values: CDR1 SQVTM, CDR2 ANQGSEA. CDR3 sequence reads: CSVVRDYGYNEQFF. Written as DNA, the CDR3 is TGCAGCGTTGTCCGGGACTACGGGTACAATGAGCAGTTCTTC.

This rearrangement joins TRBV24-1 to TRBJ2-1, with 8 bases that match TRBD2. Looked up from germline, CDR1 is KGHDR and CDR2 is SFDVKD. The CDR3 runs 13 residues. J was trimmed by 7 bases and V by 5 bases; bases with no gene match: 3. DNA for the CDR3: TGTGCCACCAGTGTACTAGCGGATAATGAGCAGTTCTTC. Amino acid sequence: CATSVLADNEQFF.

The chain has TRBV4-2 and TRBJ2-1; TRBD2 matches at 10 bases. V was clipped by 3 bases and J by 4 bases; unmatched bases: 9. This CDR3 region has 17 residues. CDR1 and CDR2 (germline): LGHNA, YNFKEQ. CDR3 sequence (DNA): TGTGCCAGCAGCCATCGACCCCTAGCGGGGGTTTACAATGAGCAGTTCTTC. Its protein is CASSHRPLAGVYNEQFF.

The chain is built from TRBV30 and TRBJ2-3; 10 bases line up with TRBD2. This CDR3 has 17 amino acids. Germline V CDR1 and CDR2: GTSNPN, SVGIG (reference sequence). The trim removed 1 base at V and 1 base at J, leaving 8 bases unmatched. The chain's CDR3 is CAWSEEREGRGTDTQYF. CDR3 coding DNA: TGTGCCTGGAGTGAGGAGCGGGAGGGCCGTGGCACAGATACGCAGTATTTT.

This clone was picked up a small number of times. The chain couples TRBV6-5 to TRBJ2-7; D remains unclear. This CDR3 is built from 11 residues. Germline CDR1 and CDR2: MNHEY and SVGAGI. V lost 7 bases and J lost 7, with 11 bases in between. The CDR3 protein is CASMASREQYF. Written as DNA, the CDR3 is TGTGCCAGCATGGCATCGCGGGAGCAGTACTTC.

The CDR3, as DNA: TGCAGTCAGTTCGGGGGAGAGACCCAGTACTTC. Translating gives CSQFGGETQYF. The chain carries TRBV20-1 and TRBJ2-5, with D possibly matching TRBD2 (6 bases). The CDR3 totals 11 residues. CDR1 is DFQATT, CDR2 SNEGSKA, per germline (reference sequence). The ends were cut back, 8 bases at V and 4 bases at J, with 11 bases in the middle.

This chain uses TRBV21-1 with TRBJ2-1; the D call TRBD2 from the table was never checked on the DNA. TRBV21-1 is a pseudogene segment. This CDR3 is 18 amino acids long. The CDR3 here is CASSRAGGPKTGRGEQFF. The DNA for the CDR3 is TGTGCCAGCAGCAGAGCGGGAGGGCCAAAAACGGGTCGGGGTGAGCAGTTCTTC.

The chain links TRBV20-1 to TRBJ1-2; possibly TRBD1 for D (5 bases). The CDR3 has 11 residues. Germline V CDR1 and CDR2: DFQATT, SNEGSKA (reference sequence). V lost 4 bases, J lost 5 bases, and 8 bases lay in between. The CDR3 loop is CSATPGYGYTF. The CDR3 region has the DNA TGCAGTGCTACACCAGGGTATGGCTACACCTTC.

This chain connects TRBV10-2 to TRBJ2-7; 10 bases align to TRBD1. This CDR3 is 13 amino acids long. Germline V gene sequence: CDR1 WSHSY, CDR2 SAAADI. J was trimmed by 10 bases and V by 7 bases; bases with no gene match: 10. The CDR3 region is CASNQETGGKQYF. Written as DNA, the CDR3 is TGCGCCAGCAACCAAGAGACAGGGGGCAAACAGTACTTC.

J is TRBJ2-2 and V is TRBV6-5, with TRBD2 matching 9 bases. This CDR3 has 14 amino acids. V trimming: 0 bases; J trimming: 13 bases; junction bases outside the gene matches: 6. The germline gives CDR1 MNHEY, CDR2 SVGAGI. The CDR3 nucleotides are TGTGCCAGCAGTTACTCATGGGAAGCGGGAGGGCTGTTTTTT. As protein: CASSYSWEAGGLFF.

This chain uses TRBV6-5 with TRBJ1-1; weak D call: TRBD1 (6 bases). This CDR3 is 13 amino acids long. Germline V lookup: CDR1 MNHEY, CDR2 SVGAGI. Trimming took 10 bases from V and 4 from J, leaving 16 bases between them. CDR3 region: CATTRQDITEAFF. The CDR3 bases are TGTGCCACCACACGACAGGATATCACTGAAGCTTTCTTT.

CDR3 nucleotide sequence: TGTGCCAGTAGTATTGGACCGGACAGGGGGGAACAGTTCTTC. This sequence encodes CASSIGPDRGEQFF. This chain joins TRBV19 and TRBJ2-1; 10 bases map to TRBD1. V shed 3 bases, J shed 13 bases, and the junction held 9 bases outside the gene matches. Germline assignment: CDR1 LNHDA and CDR2 SQIVND (reference sequence). CDR3 length equals 14 residues.

This chain joins TRBV10-3 and TRBJ1-2; 10 bases map to TRBD1. In germline, CDR1 is ENHRY, CDR2 SYGVKD. CDR3 length: 15 residues. Trimming at V came to 7 bases and at J to 1 base, leaving 6 bases not matched to a gene. Here the CDR3 reads CAIKDRGFDNYGYTF. The DNA for the CDR3 is TGTGCCATCAAGGACAGGGGGTTCGATAACTATGGCTACACCTTC.

V usage is TRBV30 and J usage is TRBJ2-7, with D possibly TRBD1 on 5 matching bases. Per germline, CDR1 GTSNPN and CDR2 SVGIG (reference sequence). This CDR3 has 12 amino acids. V shed 5 bases and J shed 7 bases, with 15 bases lying between them. CDR3 protein: CAWGQGVREQYF. CDR3 nucleotide sequence: TGTGCCTGGGGGCAGGGCGTCCGAGAGCAGTACTTC.

The V gene is TRBV5-6, the J gene TRBJ1-2; TRBD1 matches 9 bases. CDR3 size: 14 residues. The trim removed 5 bases at V and 2 bases at J, leaving 4 bases unmatched. The germline V gene encodes CDR1 SGHDT and CDR2 YYEEEE. The CDR3 sequence is CASSMGQGNYGYTF. The CDR3 nucleotides read TGTGCCAGCAGTATGGGACAGGGAAACTATGGCTACACCTTC. Supplemented by reference TRBV5-6 and TRBJ1-2, the full variable domain reads DAGVTQSPTHLIKTRGQQVTLRCSPKSGHDTVSWYQQALGQGPQFIFQYYEEEERQRGNFPDRFSGHQFPNYSSELNVNALLLGDSALYLCASSMGQGNYGYTFGSGTRLTVV.

J is TRBJ2-7 and V is TRBV4-2; maybe TRBD2 (7 bases). Germline-derived CDR1 and CDR2 are LGHNA and YNFKEQ. V was cut by 2 bases and J by 0 bases, with 17 bases left in between. The CDR3 contains 17 residues. The CDR3 nucleotides read TGTGCCAGCAGCCAACAACAGGGCACGGGGGGCTCCTACGAGCAGTACTTC. Translating it yields CASSQQQGTGGSYEQYF.

The chain couples TRBV15 to TRBJ1-2; 8 nucleotides line up with TRBD1. The germline V gene encodes CDR1 LNHNV and CDR2 YYDKDF (reference sequence). V trimming: 1 base; J trimming: 2 bases; junction bases outside the gene matches: 9. There are 17 residues in the CDR3. The CDR3 DNA reads as TGTGCCACCAGCAGAGGGTACGACAGGGGAGGGAACTATGGCTACACCTTC. Residues: CATSRGYDRGGNYGYTF.

The chain carries TRBV7-9 and TRBJ1-2; TRBD1 aligns across 9 bases. The CDR3 totals 18 residues. Germline CDR1 SEHNR, CDR2 FQNEAQ (reference sequence). V shed 0 bases, J shed 4 bases, and the junction held 12 bases outside the gene matches. The CDR3 here is CASSLAWGQGLVPYGYTF. CDR3 nucleotide sequence: TGTGCCAGCAGCTTAGCGTGGGGACAGGGTCTTGTTCCCTATGGCTACACCTTC.

A single count supports this clone. V usage is TRBV19 and J usage is TRBJ2-6; D may be TRBD2 (5 bases). Germline V gives CDR1 LNHDA, CDR2 SQIVND (reference sequence). Trimming pared 5 bases from V and 7 bases from J, leaving 12 bases between. The CDR3 length is 14 residues. Here the CDR3 DNA reads TGTGCCAGTAGTCCGTCGGGGTTAGCCAACGTCCTGACTTTC. It yields the protein CASSPSGLANVLTF.